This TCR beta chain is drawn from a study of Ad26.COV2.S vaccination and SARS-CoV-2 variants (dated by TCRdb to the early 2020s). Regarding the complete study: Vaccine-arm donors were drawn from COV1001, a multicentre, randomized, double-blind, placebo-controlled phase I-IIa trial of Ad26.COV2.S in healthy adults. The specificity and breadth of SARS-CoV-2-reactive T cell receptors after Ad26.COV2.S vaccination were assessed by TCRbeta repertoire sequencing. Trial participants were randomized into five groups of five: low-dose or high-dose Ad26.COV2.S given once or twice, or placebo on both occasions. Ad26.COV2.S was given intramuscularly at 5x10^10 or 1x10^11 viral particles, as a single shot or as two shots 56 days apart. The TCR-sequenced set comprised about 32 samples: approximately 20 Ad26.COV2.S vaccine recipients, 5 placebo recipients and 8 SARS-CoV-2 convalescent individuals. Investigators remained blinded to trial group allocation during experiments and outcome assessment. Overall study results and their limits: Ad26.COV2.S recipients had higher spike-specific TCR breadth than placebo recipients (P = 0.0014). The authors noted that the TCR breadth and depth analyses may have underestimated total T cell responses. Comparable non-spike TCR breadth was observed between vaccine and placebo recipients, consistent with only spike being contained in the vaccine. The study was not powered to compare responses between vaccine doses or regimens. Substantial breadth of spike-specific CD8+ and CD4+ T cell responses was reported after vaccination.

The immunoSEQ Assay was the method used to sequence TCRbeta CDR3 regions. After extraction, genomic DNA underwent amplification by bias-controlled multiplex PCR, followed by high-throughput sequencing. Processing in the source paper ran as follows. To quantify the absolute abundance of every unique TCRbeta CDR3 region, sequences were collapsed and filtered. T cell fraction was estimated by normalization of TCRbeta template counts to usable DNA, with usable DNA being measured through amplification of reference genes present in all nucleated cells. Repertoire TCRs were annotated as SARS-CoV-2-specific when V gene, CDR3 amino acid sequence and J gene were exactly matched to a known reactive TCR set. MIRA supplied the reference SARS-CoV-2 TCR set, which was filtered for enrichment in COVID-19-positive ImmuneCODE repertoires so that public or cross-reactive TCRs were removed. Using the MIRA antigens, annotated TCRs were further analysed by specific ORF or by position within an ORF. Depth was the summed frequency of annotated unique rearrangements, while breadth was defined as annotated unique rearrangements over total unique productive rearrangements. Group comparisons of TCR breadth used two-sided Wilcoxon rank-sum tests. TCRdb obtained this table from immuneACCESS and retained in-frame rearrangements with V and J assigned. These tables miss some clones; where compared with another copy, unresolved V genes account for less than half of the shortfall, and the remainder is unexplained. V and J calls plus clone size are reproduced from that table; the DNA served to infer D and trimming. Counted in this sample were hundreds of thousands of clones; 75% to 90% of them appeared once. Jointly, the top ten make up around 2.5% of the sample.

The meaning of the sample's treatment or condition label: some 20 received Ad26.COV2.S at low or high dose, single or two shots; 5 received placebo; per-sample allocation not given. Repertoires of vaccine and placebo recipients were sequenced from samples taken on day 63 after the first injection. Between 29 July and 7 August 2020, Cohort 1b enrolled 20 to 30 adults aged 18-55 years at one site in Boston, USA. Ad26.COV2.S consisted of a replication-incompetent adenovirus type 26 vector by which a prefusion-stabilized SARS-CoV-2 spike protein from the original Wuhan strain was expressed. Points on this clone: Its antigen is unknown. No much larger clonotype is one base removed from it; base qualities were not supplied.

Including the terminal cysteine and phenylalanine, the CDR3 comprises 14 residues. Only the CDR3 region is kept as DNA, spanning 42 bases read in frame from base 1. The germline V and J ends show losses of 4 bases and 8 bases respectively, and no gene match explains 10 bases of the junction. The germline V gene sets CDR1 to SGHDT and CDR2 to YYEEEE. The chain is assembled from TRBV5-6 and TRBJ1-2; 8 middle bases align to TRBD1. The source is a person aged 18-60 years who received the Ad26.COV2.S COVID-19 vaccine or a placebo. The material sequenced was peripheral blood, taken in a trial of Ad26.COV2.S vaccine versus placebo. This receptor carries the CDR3 CASSRDRGLWGYTF. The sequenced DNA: TGTGCCAGCAGCAGAGACAGGGGTCTTTGGGGCTACACCTTC.